Listed below are T cell receptor beta chains from one sample, sequenced in a study of T cell changes during pregnancy in multiple sclerosis. Produced via immunoSEQ multiplex PCR; TCRdb's table is partial and in-frame only. The sample lists 45,000 to 55,000 clones, 92% occurring once. The sample here was CD4+ T cells from peripheral blood mononuclear cells, taken after pregnancy. The receptors derive from a female donor with multiple sclerosis, enrolled in a pregnancy study. CDR3s include the opening cysteine and the closing phenylalanine or tryptophan. The D gene is left open where the match is weak. Expanded clones get a size class; other rows say once, few or many, or leave the size out.

j_gene,d_gene,len,abundance,v_gene,CDR3nt,CDR3aa
TRBJ1-5,.,13,.,TRBV27,TGTGCCAGCAGTTATACGAGAGGCCAGCCCCAGCATTTT,CASSYTRGQPQHF
TRBJ2-7,TRBD2,15,.,TRBV28,TGTGCCAGCAGTTTAAATCTAGCGGCATTATACGAGCAGTACTTC,CASSLNLAALYEQYF
TRBJ2-5,.,14,.,TRBV7-9,TGTGCCAGCAGCTTGGTGAGGAACCAAGAGACCCAGTACTTC,CASSLVRNQETQYF
TRBJ1-1,.,13,few,TRBV7-2,TGTGCCAGCAGCGGCGGGAAGAACACTGAAGCTTTCTTT,CASSGGKNTEAFF
TRBJ2-1,.,16,once,TRBV14,TGTGCCAGCAGCCCATTGGGAGAAGGGACCTACAATGAGCAGTTCTTC,CASSPLGEGTYNEQFF
TRBJ2-4,TRBD1,16,once,TRBV19,TGTGCCAGTAGTCCTGACAGGGCCCTAGCCAAAAACATTCAGTACTTC,CASSPDRALAKNIQYF
TRBJ1-2,.,13,.,TRBV6-5,TGTGCCAGCAGTTACGGCCAGATCTATGGCTACACCTTC,CASSYGQIYGYTF
TRBJ2-2,TRBD1,16,.,TRBV27,TGTGCCAGCACCCAATGGGGACAGGGAATCACCGGGGAGCTGTTTTTT,CASTQWGQGITGELFF
TRBJ2-1,TRBD2,17,.,TRBV2,TGTGCCAGCAGTACGAGGACTAGCGGGAGTTCCTACAATGAGCAGTTCTTC,CASSTRTSGSSYNEQFF
TRBJ2-2,TRBD2,18,.,TRBV7-2,TGTGCCAGCACCCCCCGTTTTAGCGGGAGTTCGAACACCGGGGAGCTGTTTTTT,CASTPRFSGSSNTGELFF
TRBJ2-7,TRBD2,18,.,TRBV7-8,TGTGCCAGCAGCTTAAATTGGGCGCGGGAGTTACGTCCCTACGAGCAGTACTTC,CASSLNWARELRPYEQYF
TRBJ2-7,.,15,.,TRBV7-9,TGTGCCAGCAGCTCCCGAGCGGAGGGAGTGGGCGAGCAGTACTTC,CASSSRAEGVGEQYF
TRBJ2-7,.,11,.,TRBV18,TGTGCCAGCTCCATGAGGGACGAGCAGTACTTC,CASSMRDEQYF
TRBJ2-1,TRBD1,16,once,TRBV28,TGTGCCAGCAGTTCTTCCACGACAGGGGCATACAATGAGCAGTTCTTC,CASSSSTTGAYNEQFF
TRBJ2-5,.,14,.,TRBV5-3,TGTGCCAGAAGCTCTCGGGGGTACCAAGAGACCCAGTACTTC,CARSSRGYQETQYF
TRBJ2-3,.,15,.,TRBV30,TGTGCCTGGAGTGTACGGAGGGCGGGCCCAGATACGCAGTATTTT,CAWSVRRAGPDTQYF
TRBJ1-3,.,16,once,TRBV11-2,TGTGCCAGCAGGGATATCCGGGGGGCTAAAGGAAACACCATATATTTT,CASRDIRGAKGNTIYF
TRBJ1-1,.,13,.,TRBV28,TGTGCCAGCAGTTTACCCCAGAACACTGAAGCTTTCTTT,CASSLPQNTEAFF
TRBJ2-3,TRBD1,15,.,TRBV6-4,TGTGCCAGCAGTGACTCGACAGGGGGCGCAGATACGCAGTATTTT,CASSDSTGGADTQYF
TRBJ1-2,.,14,.,TRBV4-3,TGCGCCAGCAGCCAAGCTGGGCAGGGGTATGGCTACACCTTC,CASSQAGQGYGYTF
TRBJ2-4,TRBD1,16,once,TRBV7-2,TGTGCCAGCAGCCACAGACAGGGATTCGCCAAAAACATTCAGTACTTC,CASSHRQGFAKNIQYF
TRBJ2-1,.,14,.,TRBV6-5,TGTGCCAGCAGTTACTCCGGGGGAAGTTCTGCGCAGTTCTTC,CASSYSGGSSAQFF
TRBJ1-5,.,14,.,TRBV7-9,TGTGCCAGCAGCTTGATCGGGGTAGATCAGCCCCAGCATTTT,CASSLIGVDQPQHF
TRBJ2-1,.,15,.,TRBV7-9,TGTGCCAGCAGCGTGGACGGGAGCTCCTACAATGAGCAGTTCTTC,CASSVDGSSYNEQFF
TRBJ2-3,TRBD1,16,.,TRBV7-2,TGTGCCAGCAGCCACTCCTGGACAGGGGTACGGGATACGCAGTATTTT,CASSHSWTGVRDTQYF
TRBJ2-5,.,13,once,TRBV7-2,TGTGCCAGCAGCTTAGGCAGGGTTGAGACCCAGTACTTC,CASSLGRVETQYF
TRBJ1-5,.,13,.,TRBV30,TGTGCCTGGAGTGTCCAGGAATATCAGCCCCAGCATTTT,CAWSVQEYQPQHF
TRBJ2-3,TRBD2,15,.,TRBV4-3,TGCGCCAGCAGCCAGAGGACTAGCGGCACAGATACGCAGTATTTT,CASSQRTSGTDTQYF
TRBJ2-7,TRBD2,15,.,TRBV4-3,TGCGCCAGCAGCCAAGTTTTCGGGGGGTCCTACGAGCAGTACTTC,CASSQVFGGSYEQYF
TRBJ2-3,TRBD1,13,.,TRBV7-2,TGTGCCAGCAGCTTAGAACAGGGGGCGACGCAGTATTTT,CASSLEQGATQYF
TRBJ2-1,.,14,.,TRBV28,TGTGCCAGCAGTTCTCCGGGACAACGCAATGAGCAGTTCTTC,CASSSPGQRNEQFF
TRBJ1-1,.,13,.,TRBV11-2,TGTGCCGTCCAGGGGCCAGGGAACACTGAAGCTTTCTTT,CAVQGPGNTEAFF
TRBJ2-2,.,14,.,TRBV5-1,TGCGCCAGCAGCTTGTGGGCCGGGGACGGGGAGCTGTTTTTT,CASSLWAGDGELFF
TRBJ2-7,.,18,.,TRBV7-4,TGTGCCAGCAGCTTGTTGTACAGGGCTCTAGCGGCGTCCTACGAGCAGTACTTC,CASSLLYRALAASYEQYF